A single T cell receptor (beta chain) is shown here with its context. As yet, its antigen is unknown. The entry originates in a study of cytomegalovirus exposure and HLA in healthy donors. For the study at large: Membership in the Caucasian-associated ancestry cluster was found for 81% of a few hundred genotyped donors.

Study-level results: Some V segments, including TRBV6-2 and TRBV6-3, were excluded as indistinguishable. Presence/absence analysis assumed near-uniform sequencing depth across donors. HLA alleles were associated with around 17,000 TCR beta sequences in a later analysis at 0.05 false discovery rate.

V was clipped by 0 bases and J by 2 bases, with 7 bases between them. Germline CDR1 reads MNHEY; CDR2 reads SVGAGI. This CDR3 is 15 amino acids long. The PCR ran on 60 Vbeta and 13 Jbeta primers. The data were produced by immunoSEQ multiplex PCR, yet TCRdb's version contains in-frame clones alone and is incomplete. Here the sample spans around 140,000 clones, roughly 80% being singletons. The origin of this receptor is a man aged 35 to 55 in good health and CMV-seronegative. Material for sequencing was PBMCs. The chain combines TRBV6-5 with TRBJ2-2; no clear D. For the CDR3, the DNA is TGTGCCAGCAGTTACTCCTGGAGAAACACCGGGGAGCTGTTTTTT. It is translated as CASSYSWRNTGELFF.